This is a list of T cell receptor beta chains from one sample in a study of CD8+ T cells in alopecia areata. Profiled with immunoSEQ multiplex PCR; TCRdb holds only in-frame clones, not every one. The sample lists some 220,000 clones, more than 45% occurring once. Sequencing was performed on CD4+ T cells sorted from blood, taken at week 4, from a patient treated with tofacitinib. Receptors were obtained from a human donor with alopecia areata. The CDR3 runs from the conserved cysteine through the conserved F or W. A D gene is named only where the DNA matches it firmly. Clone sizes are given selectively: once, few, many, or a class where the clone is expanded.

CASRLNRDYNEQFF | TGCGCCAGCAGACTAAACAGGGACTACAATGAGCAGTTCTTC | TRBJ2-1 | . | . | TRBV4-3
CASSPFDRQGYEQYF | TGTGCCAGTAGCCCATTTGACAGGCAGGGCTACGAGCAGTACTTC | TRBJ2-7 | . | . | TRBV19
CSAGTKNGAQYF | TGCAGCGCAGGGACCAAGAACGGGGCCCAGTACTTC | TRBJ2-5 | . | . | TRBV29-1
CASSQALTGGNTDTQYF | TGCGCCAGCAGCCAAGCCTTAACAGGGGGTAACACAGATACGCAGTATTTT | TRBJ2-3 | . | TRBD1 | TRBV4-3
CASSARDRDGYTF | TGTGCCAGCAGCGCCCGGGACAGGGACGGCTACACCTTC | TRBJ1-2 | . | TRBD1 | TRBV7-9
CASSQNTVGNGYTF | TGTGCCAGCAGCCAAAATACGGTGGGCAATGGCTACACCTTC | TRBJ1-2 | . | . | TRBV11-2
CASSLGTGVDEQYF | TGTGCCAGCAGTCTCGGGACAGGGGTGGACGAGCAGTACTTC | TRBJ2-7 | few | TRBD1 | TRBV6-5
CASSPQGDTEAFF | TGTGCCAGCAGTCCACAGGGCGACACTGAAGCTTTCTTT | TRBJ1-1 | . | . | TRBV2
CASSWGQGSNEQYF | TGCGCCAGCAGCTGGGGACAGGGGAGCAACGAGCAGTACTTC | TRBJ2-7 | . | TRBD1 | TRBV5-1
CASSLESGPNQPQHF | TGTGCCAGCAGCTTAGAGTCGGGCCCCAATCAGCCCCAGCATTTT | TRBJ1-5 | few | . | TRBV7-2
CSVVSNSGAYEQYF | TGCAGCGTTGTCTCCAATTCGGGGGCCTACGAGCAGTACTTC | TRBJ2-7 | . | . | TRBV29-1
CAWSVNVDRRTF | TGTGCCTGGAGTGTAAACGTGGACAGGAGAACCTTC | TRBJ1-2 | once | TRBD1 | TRBV30
CASSGKMNTEAFF | TGTGCCAGCAGTGGAAAAATGAACACTGAAGCTTTCTTT | TRBJ1-1 | . | . | TRBV6-1
CAWTPMRGRNYGYTF | TGTGCCTGGACCCCTATGAGGGGACGTAACTATGGCTACACCTTC | TRBJ1-2 | . | . | TRBV30
CAWSATAMTGYGYTF | TGTGCCTGGAGTGCTACGGCTATGACAGGCTATGGCTACACCTTC | TRBJ1-2 | . | . | TRBV30
CASRRGESPLHF | TGTGCCAGCAGACGAGGGGAGTCACCCCTCCACTTT | TRBJ1-6 | . | . | TRBV6-5
CSVAFRATKYTYNSPLHF | TGCAGCGTGGCTTTTAGGGCCACAAAGTACACCTATAATTCACCCCTCCACTTT | TRBJ1-6 | . | . | TRBV29-1
CAWSGQGNQPQHF | TGTGCCTGGAGTGGACAGGGCAATCAGCCCCAGCATTTT | TRBJ1-5 | . | . | TRBV30
CASSDRRNYGYTF | TGTGCCAGCAGTGACCGCCGAAACTATGGCTACACCTTC | TRBJ1-2 | . | . | TRBV2
CSVGGITGGYGYTF | TGCAGCGTTGGTGGGATTACAGGAGGCTATGGCTACACCTTC | TRBJ1-2 | . | . | TRBV29-1
CASSMAQGNYEQYF | TGTGCCAGTAGTATGGCCCAGGGAAACTACGAGCAGTACTTC | TRBJ2-7 | . | . | TRBV19
CASRGGGIRETQYF | TGCGCCAGCAGAGGCGGGGGGATTAGGGAGACCCAGTACTTC | TRBJ2-5 | many | TRBD2 | TRBV10-2
CATSRDWGTQYF | TGTGCCACCAGCAGAGATTGGGGGACCCAGTACTTC | TRBJ2-5 | once | . | TRBV15
CSGSFDEQFF | TGCAGCGGATCATTTGATGAGCAGTTCTTC | TRBJ2-1 | . | . | TRBV29-1
CASSQSGTRSSSEAFF | TGCGCCAGCAGCCAATCCGGGACACGAAGTAGTTCTGAAGCTTTCTTT | TRBJ1-1 | . | . | TRBV5-1
CASSHGDSMENYGYTF | TGCGCCAGCAGCCACGGGGACAGCATGGAGAACTATGGCTACACCTTC | TRBJ1-2 | . | TRBD1 | TRBV4-3
CASRAPSGGTKETQYF | TGTGCCAGCAGGGCCCCCAGCGGGGGAACTAAAGAGACCCAGTACTTC | TRBJ2-5 | few | TRBD2 | TRBV2
CASSGLAGANEQFF | TGTGCCAGCAGTGGACTAGCGGGGGCGAATGAGCAGTTCTTC | TRBJ2-1 | few | TRBD2 | TRBV6-1
CSVGVLGTGELFF | TGCAGCGTTGGGGTTCTGGGCACCGGGGAGCTGTTTTTT | TRBJ2-2 | . | . | TRBV29-1
CASSEISDVSGYTF | TGTGCCAGCAGCGAGATCAGCGACGTTAGCGGCTACACCTTC | TRBJ1-2 | . | . | TRBV9
CAQRVLNYGYTF | TGTGCCCAACGCGTACTCAACTATGGCTACACCTTC | TRBJ1-2 | . | . | TRBV30
CSAVRQAEAFF | TGCAGTGCTGTCCGGCAGGCAGAAGCTTTCTTT | TRBJ1-1 | . | . | TRBV20-1
CSVEDRVDTQYF | TGCAGCGTTGAAGATCGGGTGGATACGCAGTATTTT | TRBJ2-3 | few | . | TRBV29-1
CSVEPALDTQYF | TGCAGCGTTGAACCTGCCCTTGATACGCAGTATTTT | TRBJ2-3 | . | . | TRBV29-1
CASSSAPRSGSEQFF | TGTGCCAGCAGCTCAGCCCCCCGTAGCGGGTCGGAGCAGTTCTTC | TRBJ2-1 | . | TRBD2 | TRBV7-2
CASRATARTNTDTQYF | TGCGCCAGCAGAGCTACGGCGAGAACGAACACAGATACGCAGTATTTT | TRBJ2-3 | . | . | TRBV5-1
CASSLDRGFGQPQHF | TGTGCCTCCAGTTTGGATAGGGGTTTTGGTCAGCCCCAGCATTTT | TRBJ1-5 | few | . | TRBV7-6
CSARSNYGYTF | TGCAGTGCTAGGTCTAACTATGGCTACACCTTC | TRBJ1-2 | . | . | TRBV20-1
CASSVKAGPTGELFF | TGTGCCAGCAGCGTAAAAGCAGGACCCACCGGGGAGCTGTTTTTT | TRBJ2-2 | . | . | TRBV9
CSVRGGSDTQYF | TGCAGCGTCCGCGGGGGTTCAGATACGCAGTATTTT | TRBJ2-3 | few | TRBD2 | TRBV29-1
CASSANRATDTQYF | TGTGCCAGCAGTGCCAACAGGGCGACAGATACGCAGTATTTT | TRBJ2-3 | . | . | TRBV6-1
CASSADRMPYNEQFF | TGTGCCAGCAGTGCCGACAGAATGCCCTACAATGAGCAGTTCTTC | TRBJ2-1 | once | . | TRBV2
CASSSRGLRTDTQYF | TGTGCCAGCAGCTCCAGGGGGCTACGCACAGATACGCAGTATTTT | TRBJ2-3 | . | TRBD1 | TRBV7-2
CAIRTGTGNTEAFF | TGTGCCATCAGGACCGGGACAGGGAACACTGAAGCTTTCTTT | TRBJ1-1 | few | TRBD1 | TRBV10-3
CASSGQEGQPQHF | TGTGCCAGCAGTGGTCAGGAAGGGCAGCCCCAGCATTTT | TRBJ1-5 | . | . | TRBV2
CAWSGAGKRPGNTIYF | TGTGCCTGGAGCGGGGCCGGGAAAAGGCCTGGAAACACCATATATTTT | TRBJ1-3 | . | . | TRBV30
CAWLIMNTEAFF | TGTGCCTGGTTGATAATGAACACTGAAGCTTTCTTT | TRBJ1-1 | . | . | TRBV30
CASSLGSGASYEQYF | TGCGCCAGCAGCTTGGGGAGCGGCGCCTCCTACGAGCAGTACTTC | TRBJ2-7 | . | . | TRBV5-1
CASSPQGALYGYTF | TGCGCCAGCAGCCCACAGGGGGCTCTCTATGGCTACACCTTC | TRBJ1-2 | . | TRBD1 | TRBV4-3
CAWSREPNYGYTF | TGTGCCTGGAGTAGGGAGCCTAACTATGGCTACACCTTC | TRBJ1-2 | . | . | TRBV30
CSVEGPGVGETQYF | TGCAGCGTTGAAGGACCTGGGGTGGGAGAGACCCAGTACTTC | TRBJ2-5 | few | . | TRBV29-1
CAATRWAVDQPQHF | TGTGCTGCAACGAGGTGGGCGGTGGATCAGCCCCAGCATTTT | TRBJ1-5 | few | . | TRBV16
CSVQRLNTEAFF | TGCAGCGTACAGCGACTGAACACTGAAGCTTTCTTT | TRBJ1-1 | few | . | TRBV29-1
CASSLFPTETQYF | TGCGCCAGCAGCTTATTCCCAACGGAGACCCAGTACTTC | TRBJ2-5 | . | . | TRBV5-1
CASSLGTGYDTQYF | TGTGCCAGCAGCTTAGGGACAGGGTACGATACGCAGTATTTT | TRBJ2-3 | few | TRBD1 | TRBV7-2
CASSLGDGRYGYTF | TGTGCCAGCAGCTTAGGGGACGGCCGCTATGGCTACACCTTC | TRBJ1-2 | once | . | TRBV7-2